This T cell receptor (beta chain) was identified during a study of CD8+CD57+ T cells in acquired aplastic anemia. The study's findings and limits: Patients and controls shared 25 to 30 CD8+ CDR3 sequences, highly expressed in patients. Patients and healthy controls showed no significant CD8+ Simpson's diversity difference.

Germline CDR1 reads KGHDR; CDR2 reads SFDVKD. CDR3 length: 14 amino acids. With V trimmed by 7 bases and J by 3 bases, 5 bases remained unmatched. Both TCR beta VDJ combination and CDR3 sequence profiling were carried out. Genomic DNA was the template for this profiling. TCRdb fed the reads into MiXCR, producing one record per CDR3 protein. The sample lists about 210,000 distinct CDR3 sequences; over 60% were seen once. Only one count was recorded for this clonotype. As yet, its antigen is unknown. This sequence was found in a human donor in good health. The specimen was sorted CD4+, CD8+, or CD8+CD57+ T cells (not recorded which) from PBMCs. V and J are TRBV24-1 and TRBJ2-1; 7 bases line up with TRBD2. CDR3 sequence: CATSAGLLYNEQFF. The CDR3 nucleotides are TGTGCCACCAGCGCGGGACTACTCTACAATGAGCAGTTCTTC.